This passage covers 11 T cell receptor beta chains from one sample sequenced in a study of blood T cell repertoires in COVID-19. The table came from immunoSEQ multiplex PCR; TCRdb's copy has only in-frame clones and leaves some out. The sample records 200,000 to 250,000 clones, about 81% being singletons. The sample taken for sequencing was peripheral blood. The source is a woman in her 70s with COVID-19, enrolled during active disease.

This CDR3 reads CASSLREGRAFF. For the CDR3, the DNA is TGTGCCAGCAGCTTACGTGAGGGGAGGGCTTTCTTT. The chain combines TRBV11-2 with TRBJ1-1; D might be TRBD1 (5 bases). From germline, CDR1 is SGHAT and CDR2 FQNNGV. The V end lost 2 bases, the J end lost 11 bases, and 12 bases lay between the germline ends. The CDR3 totals 12 residues.

The chain recombines TRBV3-1 (or the pseudogene TRBV3-2) with TRBJ1-6; the D gene is possibly TRBD1 (5 bases). Looked up from germline, CDR1 is LGHDT and CDR2 is YNNKEL (reference sequence). V shed 2 bases and J shed 4 bases, with 18 bases lying between them. The CDR3 runs 18 residues. CDR3 nucleotides: TGTGCCAGCAGCCAACGGGAGACAGAGAAAACTTATAATTCACCCCTCCACTTT. Its translation is CASSQRETEKTYNSPLHF.

The chain joins TRBV27 to TRBJ2-7; 7 nucleotides align to TRBD2. CDR3 length: 15 residues. Germline V CDR1 and CDR2: MNHEY, SMNVEV (reference sequence). The V gene end was trimmed by 6 bases and the J gene end by 4 bases; junction bases not matched to a gene: 12. The CDR3 here is CASSLTFGGGYEQYF. The CDR3 DNA follows: TGTGCCAGCAGCCTCACCTTTGGGGGGGGATACGAGCAGTACTTC.

This chain joins TRBV7-2 and TRBJ2-3, with 9 bases lining up with TRBD2. V lost 2 bases, J lost 4 bases, and 10 bases stayed unmatched. This CDR3 is built from 17 residues. Germline V lookup: CDR1 SGHTA, CDR2 FQGNSA. The CDR3 is CASSLNGIAGVADTQYF. The CDR3 DNA is TGTGCCAGCAGCTTAAACGGGATAGCGGGAGTCGCAGATACGCAGTATTTT.

This chain uses TRBV11-2 with TRBJ1-1; unclear D gene. Between the trimmed V and J ends, which lost 5 bases and 1 base, there was a span of 8 bases. Germline V gene data show CDR1 as SGHAT and CDR2 as FQNNGV. The CDR3 has 13 amino acids. The CDR3 reads CASSTGRNTEAFF. CDR3 DNA: TGTGCCAGCAGCACGGGGAGGAACACTGAAGCTTTCTTT. The entire variable domain, with the rest obtained from reference TRBV11-2 and TRBJ1-1, is as follows: EAGVAQSPRYKIIEKRQSVAFWCNPISGHATLYWYQQILGQGPKLLIQFQNNGVVDDSQLPKDRFSAERLKGVDSTLKIQPAKLEDSAVYLCASSTGRNTEAFFGQGTRLTVV.

The V and J genes are TRBV6-1 and TRBJ1-6; 8 bases line up with TRBD1. The J segment lost 10 bases and the V segment lost 2 bases, leaving 10 bases of the junction unmatched. Germline loops: CDR1 MNHNS, CDR2 SASEGT. The CDR3 has 16 amino acids. The CDR3 DNA is TGTGCCAGCAGTGAAAGATCGGCAGGGGGCGGATCACCCCTCCACTTT. Translated, it gives CASSERSAGGGSPLHF.

V is TRBV5-4 and J is TRBJ2-1; weak D call: TRBD2 (5 bases). CDR1 SGHNT and CDR2 YYREEE come from the germline V gene (reference sequence). Deletions cut 0 bases from V and 5 bases from J, with 12 bases between. CDR3 length: 15 amino acids. The chain's CDR3 is CASSLDPDSDNEQFF. For the CDR3, the DNA is TGTGCCAGCAGCTTGGATCCGGACTCTGACAATGAGCAGTTCTTC.

V gene TRBV6-5 combines with J gene TRBJ2-3; TRBD2 might be the D (6 bases). The CDR3 consists of 15 residues. Germline V CDR1 and CDR2: MNHEY, SVGAGI. The CDR3 sequence is CAGWQGKFGGDTQYF. The CDR3 bases are TGTGCGGGTTGGCAGGGTAAGTTCGGAGGGGATACGCAGTATTTT.

This chain links TRBV7-2 with TRBJ2-7; TRBD2 aligns across 9 bases. V shed 0 bases, J shed 3 bases, and the junction held 9 bases outside the gene matches. Germline V lookup: CDR1 SGHTA, CDR2 FQGNSA. The CDR3 spans 17 residues. The CDR3 DNA sequence: TGTGCCAGCAGCTTAGCTGCCCTTAGCGGGAGTCGCTACGAGCAGTACTTC. This encodes CASSLAALSGSRYEQYF. The variable domain in full, completed from reference TRBV7-2 and TRBJ2-7, reads GAGVSQSPSNKVTEKGKDVELRCDPISGHTALYWYRQSLGQGLEFLIYFQGNSAPDKSGLPSDRFSAERTGGSVSTLTIQRTQQEDSAVYLCASSLAALSGSRYEQYFGPGTRLTVT.

This clone was observed a single time. The rearrangement uses TRBV15 and TRBJ2-1; TRBD2 matches 9 bases. Per the germline V gene, CDR1 is LNHNV and CDR2 is YYDKDF (reference sequence). V lost 1 base and J lost 5; bases outside the gene matches: 9. The CDR3 is made up of 17 amino acids. The CDR3 DNA reads as TGTGCCACCAGCAGAGCGAACGCGGGAGGGTTCCACAATGAGCAGTTCTTC. It is translated as CATSRANAGGFHNEQFF. The full variable domain, its missing parts supplied by reference TRBV15 and TRBJ2-1, is DAMVIQNPRYQVTQFGKPVTLSCSQTLNHNVMYWYQQKSSQAPKLLFHYYDKDFNNEADTPDNFQSRRPNTSFCFLDIRSPGLGDTAMYLCATSRANAGGFHNEQFFGPGTRLTVL.

The V gene is TRBV27, the J gene TRBJ2-7, with a possible D match to TRBD1 (6 bases). The germline V gene has CDR1 MNHEY and CDR2 SMNVEV (reference sequence). Trimming removed 8 bases at V and 2 bases at J, with 16 bases between. This CDR3 has 14 residues. CDR3 coding DNA: TGTGCCAGCGCGGCGCCGGGACAAACCTACGAGCAGTACTTC. Amino acids: CASAAPGQTYEQYF.